One T cell receptor beta chain is described in this entry. Via MiXCR, TCRdb re-called the 5' RACE reads, giving one row per CDR3 protein. The top ten clones hold approximately 1.1% of a sample with under 85,000 distinct CDR3 sequences, more than 10% of them seen once. This specimen belongs to a study of early T cells in non-severe SARS-CoV-2 infection. V was cut by 4 bases and J by 0 bases, with 10 bases left in between. Germline assignment: CDR1 SGHDN and CDR2 FVKESK. This CDR3 is built from 14 residues. The sample consisted of whole blood. The chain joins TRBV14 to TRBJ2-7, with D perhaps TRBD2 (5 bases). The TCR originated in an adult who was a healthcare worker with PCR-confirmed SARS-CoV-2 infection or an uninfected control (not recorded which). The CDR3 region has the DNA TGTGCCAGCAGCCCCGGACTGTCCTCCTACGAGCAGTACTTC. This sequence encodes CASSPGLSSYEQYF.